This TCR beta chain was documented in a study of T cell responses to AZD1222 COVID-19 vaccine. Measured with immunoSEQ multiplex PCR; TCRdb has only the in-frame clones, and not every one. Seen here are 100,000 to 140,000 clones, roughly 89% observed once, and the top ten hold under 25%. Trimming cost V 3 bases and J 1 base, with 13 bases left between them. CDR1 ENHRY and CDR2 SYGVKD come from the germline V gene. This CDR3 spans 15 amino acids. The sequence came from an adult in good health. This chain uses TRBV10-3 with TRBJ2-7, with D possibly being TRBD2 (6 bases). The material sequenced was peripheral blood, taken on day 0 of AZD1222 vaccination. The CDR3 DNA sequence: TGTGCCATCAGTGACCGGGGGAAGGGTTCCTACGAGCAGTACTTC. Translation gives CAISDRGKGSYEQYF.